This T cell receptor beta chain originates from a study of identical twins. The CDR3 is 16 residues long. Trimming removed 5 bases from V and 1 base from J; junction bases left unmatched: 5. Germline CDR1 reads SEHNR; CDR2 reads FQNEAQ (reference sequence). cDNA carried unique molecular identifiers, and a universal primer site was added by template switching. TCRdb re-called the 5' RACE reads with MiXCR, one entry per CDR3 protein. The sample yields around 450,000 distinct CDR3 sequences, 13% to 15% seen once. The same sample was also used in a study of yellow fever vaccine responses in identical twins.

The specimen was CD4+ T cells sorted from blood. This clonotype was sampled from a woman in her late teens or twenties in good health. The V call is TRBV7-9, the J call TRBJ2-2; 9 bases are shared with TRBD1. CDR3 sequence (DNA): TGTGCCAGCAGCAAACCGGGACAGGGGAACACCGGGGAGCTGTTTTTT. It codes for CASSKPGQGNTGELFF.